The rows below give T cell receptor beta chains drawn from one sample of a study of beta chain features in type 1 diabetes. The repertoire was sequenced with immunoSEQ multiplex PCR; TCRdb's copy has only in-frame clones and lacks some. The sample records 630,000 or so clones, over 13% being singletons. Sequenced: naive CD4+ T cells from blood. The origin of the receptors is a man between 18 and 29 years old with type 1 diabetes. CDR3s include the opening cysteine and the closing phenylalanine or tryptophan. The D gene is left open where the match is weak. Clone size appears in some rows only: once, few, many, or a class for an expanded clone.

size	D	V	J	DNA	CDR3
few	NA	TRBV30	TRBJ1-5	TGTGCCTGGAGTGGGGGCCCTGGTCAGCCCCAGCATTTT	CAWSGGPGQPQHF
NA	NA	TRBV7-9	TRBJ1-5	TGTGCCAGCAGCTCCCAGGGGCAGGGCAATCAGCCCCAGCATTTT	CASSSQGQGNQPQHF
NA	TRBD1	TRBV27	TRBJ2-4	TGTGCCAGCGGGGGCAGGGCAGGGGGCTACAAAAACATTCAGTACTTC	CASGGRAGGYKNIQYF
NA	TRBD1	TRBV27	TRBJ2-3	TGTGCCAGTACTTCAGGGGGTAGGGGCACAGATACGCAGTATTTT	CASTSGGRGTDTQYF
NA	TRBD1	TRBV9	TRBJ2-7	TGTGCCAGCAGCGTAGAGGACAGGGGAGGCTACGAGCAGTACTTC	CASSVEDRGGYEQYF
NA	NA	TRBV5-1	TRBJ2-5	TGCGCCAGCAGCGCCCGTGGGGCTTACCAAGAGACCCAGTACTTC	CASSARGAYQETQYF
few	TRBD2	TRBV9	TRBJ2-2	TGTGCCAGCAGCCCGAGCGGGGGAACCGGGGAGCTGTTTTTT	CASSPSGGTGELFF
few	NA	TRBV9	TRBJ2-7	TGTGCCAGCAGCGTAGAGAGACCTATTTACGAGCAGTACTTC	CASSVERPIYEQYF
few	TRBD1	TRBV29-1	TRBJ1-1	TGCAGCGTTTTAAGACAGGGGAGCACTGAAGCTTTCTTT	CSVLRQGSTEAFF
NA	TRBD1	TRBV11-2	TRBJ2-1	TGTGCCAGCAGCTTAGTCCCGGGACAGTACAATGAGCAGTTCTTC	CASSLVPGQYNEQFF
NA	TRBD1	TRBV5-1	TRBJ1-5	TGCGCCAGCAGCCCGGGGACAGGGGAGCAGCCCCAGCATTTT	CASSPGTGEQPQHF
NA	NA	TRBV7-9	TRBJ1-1	TGTGCCAGCAGCCAGGGCACTGAAGCTTTCTTT	CASSQGTEAFF
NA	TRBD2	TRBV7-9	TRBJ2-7	TGTGCCAGCAGCTTCGGGCGGGAGGCTACCTACGAGCAGTACTTC	CASSFGREATYEQYF
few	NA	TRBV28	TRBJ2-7	TGTGCCAGCAGCCGACAGGCCCCCTACGAGCAGTACTTC	CASSRQAPYEQYF
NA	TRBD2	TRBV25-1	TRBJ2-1	TGTGCCAGCAGTGAGTCGGGAGGATTCAATGAGCAGTTCTTC	CASSESGGFNEQFF
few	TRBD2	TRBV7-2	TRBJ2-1	TGTGCCAGCAGCCCGGGGGGACTAGCGGCCAATGAGCAGTTCTTC	CASSPGGLAANEQFF
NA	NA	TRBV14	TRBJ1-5	TGTGCCAGCAGCCAAGGGACACCGAGCAATCAGCCCCAGCATTTT	CASSQGTPSNQPQHF
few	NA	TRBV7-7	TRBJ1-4	TGTGCTAGCAGCGCAACCTTGACGGAGCAACTGTTTTTT	CASSATLTEQLFF
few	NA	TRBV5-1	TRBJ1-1	TGCGCCAGCAGCTTGGTTTCGGGGCGCAATAACGAAGCTTTCTTT	CASSLVSGRNNEAFF
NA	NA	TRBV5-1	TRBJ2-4	TGCGCCAGCAGCCCAGGAGCTGCTGTGCAGTACTTC	CASSPGAAVQYF
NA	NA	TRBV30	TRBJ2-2	TGTGCCTGGAGTGTGGGTAGGGACAACGGGGAGCTGTTTTTT	CAWSVGRDNGELFF
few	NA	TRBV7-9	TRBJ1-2	TGTGCCAGCAGCTTAAATCCTAACTATGGCTACACCTTC	CASSLNPNYGYTF
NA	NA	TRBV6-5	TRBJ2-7	TGTGCCAGCAGTTACGGACCGGGACGCTCCTACGAGCAGTACTTC	CASSYGPGRSYEQYF
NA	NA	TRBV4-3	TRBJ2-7	TGCGCCAGCAGCCAAGATAGGGGGTTCGGGGAGCAGTACTTC	CASSQDRGFGEQYF
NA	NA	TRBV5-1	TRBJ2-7	TGCGCCAGCAGCAACCGGGACACCGCCTCCTACGAGCAGTACTTC	CASSNRDTASYEQYF
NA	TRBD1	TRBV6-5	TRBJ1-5	TGTGCCAGCGGCGAAGGGACAGGAATCAATCAGCCCCAGCATTTT	CASGEGTGINQPQHF
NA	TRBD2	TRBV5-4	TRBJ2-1	TGTGCCAGCAGCTTGGGTTTAGCGGGAGAATACAATGAGCAGTTCTTC	CASSLGLAGEYNEQFF
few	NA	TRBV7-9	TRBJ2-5	TGTGCCAGCAGCTTCCCGGCCTTAGGGTCAAGTCGTGAGCAGTACTTC	CASSFPALGSSREQYF
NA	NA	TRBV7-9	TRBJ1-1	TGTGCCAGCAGCTTAGCGAAGACAGTTGAAGCTTTCTTT	CASSLAKTVEAFF
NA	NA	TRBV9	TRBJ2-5	TGTGCCACTCGGGAGACCCAGTACTTC	CATRETQYF
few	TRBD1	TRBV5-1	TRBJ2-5	TGCGCCAGCAGCGCGACTCCGACAGGGGAGAAGACCCAGTACTTC	CASSATPTGEKTQYF
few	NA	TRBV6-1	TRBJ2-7	TGTGCCAGCAGACGAACTAGCTCCCTCTACGAGCAGTACTTC	CASRRTSSLYEQYF
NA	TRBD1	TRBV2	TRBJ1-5	TGTGCCAGCAGGGACAGGGGAGCTAATCAGCCCCAGCATTTT	CASRDRGANQPQHF
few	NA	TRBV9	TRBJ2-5	TGTGCCAGCAGCCTCCCCGGCAAAGAGACCCAGTACTTC	CASSLPGKETQYF
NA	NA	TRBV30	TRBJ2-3	TGTGCCTGGTTACTAATCACCCCAGATACGCAGTATTTT	CAWLLITPDTQYF
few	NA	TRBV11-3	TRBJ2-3	TGTGCCAGCAGCTTAGTGGCGGGGGCGATGGATACGCAGTATTTT	CASSLVAGAMDTQYF
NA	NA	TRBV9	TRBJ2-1	TGTGCCAGCAGCGTAGCCCCCCGGAGGAACAATGAGCAGTTCTTC	CASSVAPRRNNEQFF
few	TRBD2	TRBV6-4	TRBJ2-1	TGTGCCAGCAGTGAGGGAGGGAGCTCCTACAATGAGCAGTTCTTC	CASSEGGSSYNEQFF
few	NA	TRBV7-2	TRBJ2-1	TGTGCCAGCAGCTGGATCGGGGCGTCCTACAATGAGCAGTTCTTC	CASSWIGASYNEQFF
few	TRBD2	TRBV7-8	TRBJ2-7	TGTGCCAGCAGCTTGCGAAAAATGGGGACTAGGTCCCACGAGCAGTACTTC	CASSLRKMGTRSHEQYF
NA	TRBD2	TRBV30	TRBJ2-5	TGTGCCTGGACAAGACTAGCGGGATATAAGGAGACCCAGTACTTC	CAWTRLAGYKETQYF
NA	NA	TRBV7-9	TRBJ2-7	TGTGCCAGCAGCTTATCTTCCGACAGAGCCTACGAGCAGTACTTC	CASSLSSDRAYEQYF
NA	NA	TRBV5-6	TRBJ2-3	TGTGCCAGCAGCTTTCGGTCAGGTCCAACAGATACGCAGTATTTT	CASSFRSGPTDTQYF
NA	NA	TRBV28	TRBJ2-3	TGTGCCAGCAGTGACCCAGGGGTAAGGGGCACAGATACGCAGTATTTT	CASSDPGVRGTDTQYF
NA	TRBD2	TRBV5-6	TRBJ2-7	TGTGCCAGCAGCTTGCGGGGACTACGCTACGAGCAGTACTTC	CASSLRGLRYEQYF
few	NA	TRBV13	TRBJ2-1	TGTGCCAGCAGCCACTGGGACCCCAGCTCCTACAATGAGCAGTTCTTC	CASSHWDPSSYNEQFF
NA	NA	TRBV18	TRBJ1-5	TGTGCCAGCTCACACACCGGCGGGACACAGAATCAGCCCCAGCATTTT	CASSHTGGTQNQPQHF
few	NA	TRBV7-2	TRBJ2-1	TGTGCCAGCAGCCCTGTCCGGGGTGTAAATGAGCAGTTCTTC	CASSPVRGVNEQFF
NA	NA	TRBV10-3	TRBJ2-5	TGTGCCATCAGGGGAGAAGAGACCCAGTACTTC	CAIRGEETQYF
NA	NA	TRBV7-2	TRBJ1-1	TGTGCCAGCAGCTCCTCGTGGGGGGTTGGTGGCACTGAAGCTTTCTTT	CASSSSWGVGGTEAFF
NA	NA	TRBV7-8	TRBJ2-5	TGTGCCAGCAGCTTCCGGGTGCTGGGGGAGACCCAGTACTTC	CASSFRVLGETQYF
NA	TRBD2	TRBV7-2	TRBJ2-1	TGTGCCAGCAGCCTGCCCGGGCTAGCGGGATCCTACAATGAGCAGTTCTTC	CASSLPGLAGSYNEQFF
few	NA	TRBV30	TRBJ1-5	TGTGCCTGGAGTGCCTCGGTAGGTCAGCCCCAGCATTTT	CAWSASVGQPQHF
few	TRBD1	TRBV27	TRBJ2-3	TGTGCCAGCAGTTTGAAGGACAGGGATGGAGATACGCAGTATTTT	CASSLKDRDGDTQYF
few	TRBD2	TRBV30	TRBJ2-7	TGTGCCTGGAGTGTATCCTGGACTAGCTCCTACGAGCAGTACTTC	CAWSVSWTSSYEQYF
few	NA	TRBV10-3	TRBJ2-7	TGTGCCATCAATCGACAAGGGAACGAGCAGTACTTC	CAINRQGNEQYF
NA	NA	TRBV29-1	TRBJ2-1	TGCAGCGCGGGGGGCGGGACAGGTAGCTACAATGAGCAGTTCTTC	CSAGGGTGSYNEQFF
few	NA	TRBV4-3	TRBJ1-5	TGCGCCAGCAGCTTGGACTGGGGGCAGCCCCAGCATTTT	CASSLDWGQPQHF
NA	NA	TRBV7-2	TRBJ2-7	TGTGCCAGCAGCTCCTACAGGGACACAAACTTC	CASSSYRDTNF
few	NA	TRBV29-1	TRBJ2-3	TGCAGCGTTGAAAAGGGCTCAGATACGCAGTATTTT	CSVEKGSDTQYF